This section outlines one TCR beta chain sequence together with its context. Its specificity is not known. Here immunoSEQ multiplex PCR was the method, and the copy in TCRdb shows in-frame clones only, minus some. The sample has about 13,000 clones, under 40% seen once. Trimming cost V 5 bases and J 2 bases, with 18 bases left between them. CDR1 and CDR2 from the germline V gene are SEHNR and FQNEAQ (reference sequence). This CDR3 spans 16 amino acids. The sample is drawn from a study of siplizumab effects on memory and regulatory T cells. Study results and caveats: The authors could not assign a naive or memory phenotype to roughly 80-96% of proliferating CD4+ or CD8+ clones. Among alloreactive clones, only a minor fraction mapped to unstimulated subsets. The authors did not confirm suppressive function in proliferating Tregs from siplizumab cultures.

Over a period of over five days at 37 degrees C, the mixed lymphocyte reaction cells were cocultured. Sequenced: CFSE-low (dividing) CD8+ T cells sorted from an allogeneic mixed lymphocyte reaction. The rearrangement links TRBV7-9 to TRBJ2-5; D is possibly TRBD1 or TRBD2 (5 bases each). This receptor was obtained from a human donor in good health; the cells came from an allogeneic mixed lymphocyte reaction. The CDR3 region has the DNA TGTGCCAGCAGCCCCGCTAGAGGGGCCAAACAAGAGACCCAGTACTTC. Its protein product is CASSPARGAKQETQYF.